This TCR beta chain was observed in a study of shared clonotypes between healthy human individuals. The data were produced by immunoSEQ multiplex PCR, yet TCRdb's version contains in-frame clones alone and is incomplete. This table holds fewer than 3 million clones, 85% to 95% found once. Trimming at V came to 0 bases and at J to 9 bases, leaving 11 bases not matched to a gene. Germline V gene lookup returns CDR1 SGHRS and CDR2 YFSETQ. The CDR3 sequence is 16 residues long. The J gene is TRBJ2-1, the V gene TRBV5-1; 8 bases are a match to TRBD2. The TCR sequence derives from a young man in good health. Some clones in this sample may be carry-over from other donors' samples. Material: naive CD4+ T cells from PBMCs. Noted subset: CD45RA+ positively selected. As DNA, the CDR3 is TGCGCCAGCAGCTTGGCCGCGATAGCGGGATGGTCTGAGCAGTTCTTC. This gives the protein CASSLAAIAGWSEQFF.